Presented here are 17 T cell receptor beta chains from one specimen sequenced in a study of blood T cell repertoires in COVID-19. The assay was immunoSEQ multiplex PCR, and TCRdb's table has in-frame clones only and misses some. This repertoire shows approximately 220,000 clones, over 80% found once; its top ten account for about 2.5%. Source material: PBMCs or T cells enriched from blood (not recorded which). Receptors were obtained from a woman aged 30 to 39 with acute COVID-19.

The rearrangement links TRBV7-6 to TRBJ2-3; 16 bases align to TRBD2. Germline CDR1 is SGHVS and CDR2 is FNYEAQ. The CDR3 length is 20 residues. Trimming cost V 4 bases and J 3 bases; bases outside gene matches: 13. The CDR3 bases are TGTGCCAGCAGCTCACCGCTGGGACTAGCGGGGGGGCCTGCGACAGATACGCAGTATTTT. This encodes CASSSPLGLAGGPATDTQYF.

The chain employs TRBV7-9 and TRBJ1-1; possibly TRBD1 for D (5 bases). Germline CDR1 reads SEHNR; CDR2 reads FQNEAQ (reference sequence). V lost 5 bases to trimming and J lost 4 bases, with 11 bases between them. This CDR3 region has 13 residues. The DNA for the CDR3 is TGTGCCAGCAGCCCACCGACAGCCACTGAAGCTTTCTTT. It translates to CASSPPTATEAFF.

The chain employs TRBV5-1 and TRBJ1-6; D unclear. Deletions cut 1 base from V and 6 bases from J, with 11 bases between. This CDR3 spans 15 amino acids. Germline CDR1 is SGHRS and CDR2 is YFSETQ. CDR3 sequence: CASSLTQGLNSPLHF. DNA for the CDR3: TGCGCCAGCAGCTTGACTCAAGGACTTAATTCACCCCTCCACTTT.

This clone appeared a single time. The rearrangement links TRBV5-1 to TRBJ2-2; D unclear. The ends were cut back, 2 bases at V and 1 base at J, with 6 bases in the middle. This CDR3 comprises 14 residues. Germline V gives CDR1 SGHRS, CDR2 YFSETQ. Written as DNA, the CDR3 is TGCGCCAGCAGCTTTAACATGAACACCGGGGAGCTGTTTTTT. Translation: CASSFNMNTGELFF.

This clone has just one count. The V and J genes are TRBV5-1 and TRBJ1-2; D is uncertain. This CDR3 comprises 14 residues. The V and J ends lost 0 bases and 0 bases respectively, with 6 bases between them. Germline V gene data show CDR1 as SGHRS and CDR2 as YFSETQ. The CDR3 DNA reads TGCGCCAGCAGCTTGGCCCCAACTAACTATGGCTACACCTTC. Amino acid sequence: CASSLAPTNYGYTF.

The chain has TRBV7-8 and TRBJ2-7; TRBD1 might be the D (5 bases). Germline V CDR1 and CDR2: SGHVS, FQNEAQ. The CDR3 has 15 residues. V lost 6 bases, J lost 2 bases, and 17 bases lay in between. The CDR3: CASRPQAGNPYEQYF. For the CDR3, the DNA is TGTGCCAGCAGGCCCCAGGCAGGGAATCCCTACGAGCAGTACTTC. The variable domain in full, completed from reference TRBV7-8 and TRBJ2-7, reads GAGVSQSPRYKVAKRGQDVALRCDPISGHVSLFWYQQALGQGPEFLTYFQNEAQLDKSGLPSDRFFAERPEGSVSTLKIQRTQQEDSAVYLCASRPQAGNPYEQYFGPGTRLTVT.

This clone was counted between two and nine times. The chain couples TRBV12-5 to TRBJ2-1; TRBD1 is a possible D gene (6 bases). Trimming took 3 bases from V and 2 from J, leaving 20 bases between them. The germline gives CDR1 LGHNT, CDR2 FRNRAP. The CDR3 contains 18 residues. The DNA of the CDR3 is TGTGCTAGTGGTTTAAGTCCTGGGACACCTGGTACCTACAATGAGCAGTTCTTC. Translation gives CASGLSPGTPGTYNEQFF.

The rearrangement links TRBV4-2 to TRBJ1-6, with 7 bases matching TRBD1. The CDR3 has 16 residues. V was pared by 0 bases and J by 7 bases, with 6 bases of the junction left unmatched. Germline-derived CDR1 and CDR2 are LGHNA and YNFKEQ. The CDR3 DNA is TGTGCCAGCAGCCAAGATAACAGGGGTGAGAATTCACCCCTCCACTTT. It encodes CASSQDNRGENSPLHF.

The rearrangement uses TRBV6-1 and TRBJ1-5; 8 bases are shared with TRBD1. Unmatched junction bases numbered 5, after V lost 4 bases and J lost 3 bases. The CDR3 runs 15 residues. Germline V gives CDR1 MNHNS, CDR2 SASEGT. In DNA, the CDR3 is TGTGCCAGCAGTGTAGCGGACAGGGCCAATCAGCCCCAGCATTTT. Its protein product is CASSVADRANQPQHF.

This clone was observed a single time. The chain uses TRBV4-3 and TRBJ2-7, with 9 positions matching TRBD1. CDR3 length: 15 residues. The ends lost 0 bases at V and 7 bases at J; junction bases unmatched: 7. Germline CDR1 is LGHNA and CDR2 is YSLEER. The CDR3 nucleotides are TGCGCCAGCAGCCAAGAGTGGCCGGGACAGGGAGAGCAGTACTTC. This gives the protein CASSQEWPGQGEQYF.

As DNA, the CDR3 is TGTGCCATCAGTGTGGGGGAGGGGAGCAATCAGCCCCAGCATTTT. The encoded protein is CAISVGEGSNQPQHF. V is TRBV10-3 and J is TRBJ1-5; weak D call: TRBD1 (5 bases). The germline V gene has CDR1 ENHRY and CDR2 SYGVKD. The ends were cut back, 4 bases at V and 1 base at J, with 11 bases in the middle. This CDR3 comprises 15 residues.

This sequence joins TRBV25-1 and TRBJ2-7, with 9 bases matching TRBD1. Trimming at V came to 6 bases and at J to 1 base, leaving 1 base not matched to a gene. Germline-derived CDR1 and CDR2 are MGHDK and SYGVNS. CDR3 length equals 13 residues. The CDR3 sequence: CASRTGGSYEQYF. In DNA form, the CDR3 reads TGTGCCAGCAGGACAGGGGGATCCTACGAGCAGTACTTC.

The V gene is TRBV3-1 (or the pseudogene TRBV3-2), the J gene TRBJ1-1; tentative D call: TRBD1 (6 bases). The V gene lost 0 bases and the J gene lost 7 bases, with 18 bases spanning the gap. Germline V lookup: CDR1 LGHDT, CDR2 YNNKEL (reference sequence). CDR3 size: 16 residues. CDR3 sequence: CASSQEGIRGRIEAFF. CDR3 DNA sequence: TGTGCCAGCAGCCAAGAGGGCATCAGGGGTCGTATTGAAGCTTTCTTT.

This rearrangement joins TRBV14 to TRBJ2-5; the D gene is possibly TRBD2 (5 bases). Germline loops: CDR1 SGHDN, CDR2 FVKESK. V lost 0 bases, J lost 5 bases, and 19 bases lay in between. The CDR3 runs 17 residues. The CDR3 sequence: CASSQDIVGLRRETQYF. The CDR3 coding sequence is TGTGCCAGCAGCCAAGATATAGTCGGTCTCAGGAGGGAGACCCAGTACTTC.

CDR3 DNA: TGTGCCAGTAGTACGTCAGGAAAGAACACTGAAGCTTTCTTT. It is translated as CASSTSGKNTEAFF. The chain has TRBV19 and TRBJ1-1; no clear D gene. Deletions cut 4 bases from V and 1 base from J, with 10 bases between. Germline loops: CDR1 LNHDA, CDR2 SQIVND (reference sequence). The CDR3 has 14 residues.

The chain joins TRBV5-1 to TRBJ1-2; a weak D match, TRBD1 (6 bases). Trimming removed 0 bases at V and 4 bases at J, with 13 bases between. CDR3 length: 15 amino acids. Germline CDR1 is SGHRS and CDR2 is YFSETQ. CDR3 loop: CASSLAEGEAYGYTF. DNA of the CDR3: TGCGCCAGCAGCTTGGCCGAGGGGGAAGCCTATGGCTACACCTTC. Filled out from reference TRBV5-1 and TRBJ1-2, the complete variable domain reads KAGVTQTPRYLIKTRGQQVTLSCSPISGHRSVSWYQQTPGQGLQFLFEYFSETQRNKGNFPGRFSGRQFSNSRSEMNVSTLELGDSALYLCASSLAEGEAYGYTFGSGTRLTVV.

The rearrangement joins TRBV11-2 to TRBJ1-6; TRBD1 aligns across 8 bases. This CDR3 is 15 amino acids long. From germline, CDR1 is SGHAT and CDR2 FQNNGV. Trimming cost V 2 bases and J 10 bases; bases outside gene matches: 7. The CDR3 coding sequence is TGTGCCAGCAGCTTAAGGGACAGGTGGTGGTCACCCCTCCACTTT. Residues: CASSLRDRWWSPLHF. The full variable domain, its missing parts supplied by reference TRBV11-2 and TRBJ1-6, is EAGVAQSPRYKIIEKRQSVAFWCNPISGHATLYWYQQILGQGPKLLIQFQNNGVVDDSQLPKDRFSAERLKGVDSTLKIQPAKLEDSAVYLCASSLRDRWWSPLHFGNGTRLTVT.